This T cell receptor beta chain was captured by sequencing in a study of cytomegalovirus exposure and HLA in healthy donors. Germline CDR1 reads SEHNR; CDR2 reads FQNEAQ (reference sequence). The CDR3 has 15 amino acids. V shed 6 bases and J 0 bases; nucleotides not matched to a gene: 4. Regarding the study as a whole: Among the sequence variants, a highly shared cluster was likely an artifact of sequencing. The study dropped some indistinguishable V segments, TRBV6-2 and TRBV6-3 among them. There were several of the most significant clusters that appeared linked to common viral pathogens in a later analysis. TCR beta V segments were, for the most part, productive about 87% or about 30% of the time in an earlier analysis.

Primers included in the PCR were 60 Vbeta and 13 Jbeta primers. Repertoires were generated with immunoSEQ multiplex PCR, while TCRdb's copy carries only in-frame clones and drops some. Among around 170,000 clones listed, around 76% were seen once. This clone came up a few times. The antigen remains unidentified. Sequencing was done on a sample of PBMCs. The V gene is TRBV7-9, the J gene TRBJ2-1; 8 bases agree with TRBD1. The sequence derives from a man aged 35 to 55 in good health and CMV-seronegative. CDR3 DNA sequence: TGTGCCAGCAGGACAGGGGTGGGCTCCTACAATGAGCAGTTCTTC. Protein sequence: CASRTGVGSYNEQFF.